The T cell receptor beta chain under discussion was sequenced for a study of CD8+CD57+ T cells in acquired aplastic anemia. This clonotype was detected many times. The antigen is not known. Study observations and caveats: A significant difference in CD8+ Simpson's diversity between patients and controls was not found. The study identified roughly 31 CD8+ CDR3 sequences shared by patients and controls.

CDR3 and TCR beta VDJ profiling relied on genomic DNA as the template. TCRdb re-called the reads with MiXCR, one entry per CDR3 protein. The sample yields 250,000 to 300,000 distinct CDR3 sequences, 45% to 70% seen once. The sample comprised sorted CD4+, CD8+, or CD8+CD57+ T cells (not recorded which) from PBMCs. The receptor comes from a human donor with severe aplastic anemia or a healthy control (not recorded which).

The CDR3 DNA is TGTGCCAGCAGTCGGACGTCCTTAGGACAGACCGCAAACACCATATATTTT. This gives the protein CASSRTSLGQTANTIYF. The genes are TRBV6-5 and TRBJ1-3; a possible D gene is TRBD1 (6 bases). CDR1 is MNHEY, CDR2 SVGAGI, per germline. V was pared by 5 bases and J by 6 bases, with 23 bases between. The CDR3 extends over 17 amino acids.